Described below is a single TCR beta chain sequence and its context. This specimen belongs to a study of OX40 agonist ivuxolimab in advanced cancers. Sequenced by immunoSEQ multiplex PCR; TCRdb stores in-frame clones only, minus some. The top ten hold 0.69% of the sample, which has 75,000 to 100,000 clones, around nine tenths seen once. Germline lookup yields CDR1 LNHDA and CDR2 SQIVND (reference sequence). This CDR3 is 18 amino acids long. V lost 3 bases to trimming and J lost 6 bases; unmatched junction nucleotides: 19. The receptor comes from an adult with an advanced solid tumor such as melanoma, head and neck, liver or kidney cancer. The sample in question was CD4+ or CD8+ T cells sorted from blood, obtained in a trial of the OX40 agonist ivuxolimab. The genes are TRBV19 and TRBJ2-7; 8 nucleotides match TRBD2. In DNA, the CDR3 is TGTGCCAGTAGTATCCCGTACCCCGGGGGGGGACCTATTTCCGAGCAGTACTTC. It encodes CASSIPYPGGGPISEQYF.